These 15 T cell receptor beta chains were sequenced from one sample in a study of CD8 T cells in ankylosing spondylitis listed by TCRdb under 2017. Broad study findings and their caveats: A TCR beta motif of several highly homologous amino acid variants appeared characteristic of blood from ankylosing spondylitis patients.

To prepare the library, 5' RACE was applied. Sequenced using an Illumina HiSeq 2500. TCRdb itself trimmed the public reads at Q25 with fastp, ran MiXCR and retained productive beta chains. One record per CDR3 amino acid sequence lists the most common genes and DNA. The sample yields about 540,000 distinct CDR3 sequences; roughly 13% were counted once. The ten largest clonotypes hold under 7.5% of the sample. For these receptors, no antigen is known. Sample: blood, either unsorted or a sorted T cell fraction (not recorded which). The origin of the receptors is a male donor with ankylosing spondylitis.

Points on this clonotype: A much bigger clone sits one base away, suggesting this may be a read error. The CDR3 nucleotides read TGTGCCACCAGTGAGGGTAGCGGGAGGTACAATGAGCAGTTCTTC. Translated, it gives CATSEGSGRYNEQFF. The chain links TRBV24-1 to TRBJ2-1, with 10 bases lining up with TRBD2. The CDR3 consists of 15 residues. The ends lost 4 bases at V and 4 bases at J; junction bases unmatched: 3. Germline CDR1 and CDR2: KGHDR and SFDVKD.

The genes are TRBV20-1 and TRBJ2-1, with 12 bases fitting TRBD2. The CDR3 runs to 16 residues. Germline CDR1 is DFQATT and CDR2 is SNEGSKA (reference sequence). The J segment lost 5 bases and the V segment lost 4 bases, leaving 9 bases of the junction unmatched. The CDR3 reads CSATSSGRALDNEQFF. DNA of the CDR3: TGCAGTGCTACGTCTAGCGGGAGGGCCCTCGACAATGAGCAGTTCTTC.

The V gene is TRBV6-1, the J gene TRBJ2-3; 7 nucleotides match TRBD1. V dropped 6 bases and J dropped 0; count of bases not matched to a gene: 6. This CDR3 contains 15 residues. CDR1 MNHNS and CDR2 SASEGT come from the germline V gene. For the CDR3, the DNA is TGTGCCAGCAGGCCAGGGGGAGCTAGCACAGATACGCAGTATTTT. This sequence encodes CASRPGGASTDTQYF.

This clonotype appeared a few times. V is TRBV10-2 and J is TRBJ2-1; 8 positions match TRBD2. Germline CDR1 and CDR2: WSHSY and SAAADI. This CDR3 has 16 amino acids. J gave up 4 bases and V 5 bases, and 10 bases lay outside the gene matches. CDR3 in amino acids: CASSPLGRAKYNEQFF. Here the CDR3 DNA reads TGCGCCAGCAGTCCGCTCGGGAGGGCCAAATACAATGAGCAGTTCTTC.

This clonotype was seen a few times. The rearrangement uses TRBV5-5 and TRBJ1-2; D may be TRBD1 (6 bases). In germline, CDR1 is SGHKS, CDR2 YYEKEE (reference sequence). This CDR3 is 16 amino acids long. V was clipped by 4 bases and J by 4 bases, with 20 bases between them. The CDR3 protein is CASSPAHGQLAYGYTF. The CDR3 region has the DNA TGTGCCAGCAGCCCAGCCCATGGACAGTTAGCCTATGGCTACACCTTC.

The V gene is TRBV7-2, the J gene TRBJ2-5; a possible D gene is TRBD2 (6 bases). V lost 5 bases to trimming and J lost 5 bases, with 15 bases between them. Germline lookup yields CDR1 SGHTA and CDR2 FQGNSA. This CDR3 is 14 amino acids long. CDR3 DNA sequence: TGTGCCAGCAGCAAACCGGGAGTTTGGGAGACCCAGTACTTC. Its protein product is CASSKPGVWETQYF.

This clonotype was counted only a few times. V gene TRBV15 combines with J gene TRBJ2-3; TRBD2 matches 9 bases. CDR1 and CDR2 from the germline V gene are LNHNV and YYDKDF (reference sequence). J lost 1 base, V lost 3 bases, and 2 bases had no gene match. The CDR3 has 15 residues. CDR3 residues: CATSRRLAGTDTQYF. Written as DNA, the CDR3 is TGTGCCACCAGCAGGAGACTAGCGGGCACAGATACGCAGTATTTT.

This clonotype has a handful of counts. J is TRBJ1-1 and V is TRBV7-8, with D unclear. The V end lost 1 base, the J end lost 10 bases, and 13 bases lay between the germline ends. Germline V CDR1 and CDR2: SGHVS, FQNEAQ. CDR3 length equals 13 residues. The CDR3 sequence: CASSLVGSFLAFF. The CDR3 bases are TGTGCCAGCAGCTTAGTGGGCAGCTTTTTAGCTTTCTTT.

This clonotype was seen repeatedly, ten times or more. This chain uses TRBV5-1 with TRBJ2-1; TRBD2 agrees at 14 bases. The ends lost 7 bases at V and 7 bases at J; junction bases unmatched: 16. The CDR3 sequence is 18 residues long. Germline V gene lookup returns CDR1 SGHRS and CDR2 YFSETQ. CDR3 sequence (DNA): TGCGCCAGCTCCCCCGGCGGGACTAGCGGGAGTATAGGGAATGAGCAGTTCTTC. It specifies CASSPGGTSGSIGNEQFF.

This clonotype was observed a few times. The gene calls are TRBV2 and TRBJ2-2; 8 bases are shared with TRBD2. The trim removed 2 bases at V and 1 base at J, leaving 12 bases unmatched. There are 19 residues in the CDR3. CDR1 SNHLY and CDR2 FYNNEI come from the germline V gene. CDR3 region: CASSEPPILAGKNTGELFF. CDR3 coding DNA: TGTGCCAGCAGTGAACCCCCAATTTTAGCGGGAAAGAACACCGGGGAGCTGTTTTTT.

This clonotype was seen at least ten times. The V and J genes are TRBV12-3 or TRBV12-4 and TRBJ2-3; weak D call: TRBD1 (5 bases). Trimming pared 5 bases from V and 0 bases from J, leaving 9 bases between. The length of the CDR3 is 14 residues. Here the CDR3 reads CASSLRDSTDTQYF. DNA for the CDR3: TGTGCCAGCAGTCTCAGGGATAGCACAGATACGCAGTATTTT.

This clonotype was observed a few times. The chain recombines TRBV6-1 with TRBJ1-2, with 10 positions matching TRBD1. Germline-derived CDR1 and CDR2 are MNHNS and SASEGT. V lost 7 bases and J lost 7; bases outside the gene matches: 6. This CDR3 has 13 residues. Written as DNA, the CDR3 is TGTGCCAGCAAACTTGGGACAGGGGTTGGCTACACCTTC. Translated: CASKLGTGVGYTF.

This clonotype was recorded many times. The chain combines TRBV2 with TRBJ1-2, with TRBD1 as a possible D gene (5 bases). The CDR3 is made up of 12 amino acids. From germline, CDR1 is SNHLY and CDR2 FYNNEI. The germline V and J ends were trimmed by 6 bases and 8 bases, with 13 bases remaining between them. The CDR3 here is CASRYPGAGYTF. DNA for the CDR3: TGTGCCAGCAGATACCCCGGGGCGGGCTACACCTTC.

The CDR3 DNA is TGCAGCGTCGTTTTGGGTGGCAATCAGCCCCAGCATTTT. Translated: CSVVLGGNQPQHF. The rearrangement uses TRBV29-1 and TRBJ1-5; D ambiguous. Germline CDR1 reads SQVTM; CDR2 reads ANQGSEA. The CDR3 is made up of 13 amino acids. V shed 6 bases and J shed 2 bases, with 11 bases lying between them.

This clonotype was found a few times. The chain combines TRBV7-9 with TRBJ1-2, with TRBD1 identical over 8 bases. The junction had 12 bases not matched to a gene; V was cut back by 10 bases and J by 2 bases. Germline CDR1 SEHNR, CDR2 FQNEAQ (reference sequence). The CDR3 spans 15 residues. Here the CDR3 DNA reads TGTGCCACCACAATCCAGGGGGCTGGGAACTATGGCTACACCTTC. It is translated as CATTIQGAGNYGYTF.